This is a list of T cell receptor beta chains from one sample in a study of cytomegalovirus exposure and HLA in healthy donors. This table comes from immunoSEQ multiplex PCR, and its TCRdb copy is limited to in-frame clones, with some not included. This sample has about 180,000 clones, with 82% found just once. The sequenced sample consisted of PBMCs. These receptors were obtained from a man aged 35-49 years in good health and CMV-seronegative. Each CDR3 is given with its conserved first and last residue. A D gene is named only where the DNA matches it firmly. A row's size may be missing; if present it is once, few, many or a size class.

v_call	j_call	clone_size	d_call	cdr3_aa	cdr3_nt
TRBV9	TRBJ2-1	.	.	CASSPSVSSYNEQFF	TGTGCCAGCAGTCCTAGCGTTTCCTCCTACAATGAGCAGTTCTTC
TRBV29-1	TRBJ1-3	once	.	CSVETAGNTIYF	TGCAGCGTTGAAACGGCTGGAAACACCATATATTTT
TRBV7-6	TRBJ2-1	.	.	CASSRGQGTYNEQFF	TGTGCCAGCTCCCGGGGCCAGGGGACCTACAATGAGCAGTTCTTC
TRBV7-3	TRBJ2-2	.	.	CASSSYTGELFF	TGTGCCAGCAGCTCCTACACCGGGGAGCTGTTTTTT
TRBV12-5	TRBJ2-7	.	.	CASGIGGAYEQYF	TGTGCTAGTGGTATTGGTGGAGCCTACGAGCAGTACTTC
TRBV5-1	TRBJ2-5	.	.	CASSHLTATQETQYF	TGCGCCAGCAGCCACCTGACAGCTACCCAAGAGACCCAGTACTTC
TRBV5-1	TRBJ2-3	.	TRBD2	CASSLTGGSSTDTQYF	TGCGCCAGCAGCTTGACGGGGGGTAGTAGCACAGATACGCAGTATTTT
TRBV7-9	TRBJ2-7	once	TRBD1	CASSFSSGGDEQYF	TGTGCCAGCAGCTTCTCCTCAGGGGGCGACGAGCAGTACTTC
TRBV6-5	TRBJ1-2	.	.	CASSYSPPDRRGGYTF	TGTGCCAGCAGTTACTCCCCTCCAGACAGGAGAGGGGGCTACACCTTC
TRBV6-5	TRBJ1-6	medium-sized	TRBD1	CASRLTGERNSPLHF	TGTGCCAGCAGGCTGACAGGGGAACGGAATTCACCCCTCCACTTT
TRBV9	TRBJ2-4	.	TRBD2	CASSDGLAGAKNIQYF	TGTGCCAGCAGCGACGGACTAGCGGGGGCCAAAAACATTCAGTACTTC
TRBV29-1	TRBJ2-7	.	TRBD2	CSVGASGYEQYF	TGCAGCGTTGGGGCTAGCGGGTACGAGCAGTACTTC
TRBV7-2	TRBJ1-1	.	.	CASSLGLGSTEAFF	TGTGCCAGCAGCTTGGGGTTGGGGAGCACTGAAGCTTTCTTT
TRBV6-1	TRBJ2-7	few	.	CATWAGTGVNNEQYF	TGTGCCACCTGGGCCGGCACGGGAGTTAACAACGAGCAGTACTTC
TRBV19	TRBJ1-1	.	.	CASSIRNTEAFF	TGTGCCAGTAGTATCCGGAACACTGAAGCTTTCTTT
TRBV4-1	TRBJ2-1	.	.	CASSPTAALDEQFF	TGCGCCAGCAGCCCAACGGCGGCTCTGGATGAGCAGTTCTTC
TRBV6-6	TRBJ1-5	.	TRBD1	CASNGQGNQPQHF	TGTGCCAGCAATGGACAGGGGAATCAGCCCCAGCATTTT
TRBV5-5	TRBJ1-5	.	.	CASSLREISNQPQHF	TGTGCCAGCAGCTTGCGAGAGATTAGCAATCAGCCCCAGCATTTT